This paragraph reports one T cell receptor beta chain. Its target is unknown. V shed 10 bases and J 6 bases; nucleotides not matched to a gene: 18. Germline V gene lookup returns CDR1 SNHLY and CDR2 FYNNEI. CDR3 length: 16 amino acids. These data come from a study of human T cells and chemical hapten exposure. As for the study in general: The upper back received 0.01% DPC by patch testing, with results read at 6 days. Per-sample TCR yield variability stemmed mainly from small pooled library volume differences. Overall study results and limits: PT1 expanded TCR numbers rose with patch test score.

Time point described: pre-sensitization, week 0. Treatment described: therapeutic diphenylcyclopropenone sensitization with weekly scalp DPC. TCRdb re-derived calls from the RACE reads in MiXCR, one entry per CDR3 protein. Of 200,000 to 300,000 distinct CDR3 sequences listed, over 8% are singletons. The chain combines TRBV2 with TRBJ2-3; TRBD1 matches 8 bases. Sequenced material: whole blood, taken in connection with sensitization to the hapten diphenylcyclopropenone (DPC). This sequence originates from a woman between 40 and 50 years old with alopecia areata. Some clones in this sample may be carry-over from other donors' samples. The DNA for the CDR3 is TGTGCCACCACCACAGGGGGACACCGGGGGAGTGATACGCAGTATTTT. This sequence encodes CATTTGGHRGSDTQYF.